This section outlines one TCR beta chain sequence together with its context. Its target is unknown. The same CDR3 can be traced to other DNA sequences in this sample. The data were obtained in a study of graft-versus-host responses after intestinal transplantation. The overall study: Transplants were multivisceral, liver-intestinal, or isolated intestinal. Tacrolimus plus steroids were given to all recipients for 2 to 4 years, preceded by anti-thymocyte globulin induction. Whole-study findings and limits: Recipient marrow held GvH clones, some first seen in ileum or blood. Early post-transplant HvG declines tracked with peak circulating GvH clone levels.

V was clipped by 1 base and J by 0 bases, with 7 bases between them. Germline V gene data show CDR1 as GTSNPN and CDR2 as SVGIG (reference sequence). The CDR3 sequence is 15 residues long. Here immunoSEQ multiplex PCR was the method, and the copy in TCRdb shows in-frame clones only, minus some. The sample comprises over 100,000 clones, approximately 95% of which are singletons, and more than 0.09% rests with the top ten. The receptor was isolated from a human donor who received an intestinal transplant. The V and J genes are TRBV30 and TRBJ2-6, with D maybe TRBD2 (5 bases). This sample comprised unstimulated CD4+ T cells sorted from spleen or lymph node cells, obtained before intestinal transplant. The CDR3: CAWSGAGSGANVLTF. The CDR3 region has the DNA TGTGCCTGGAGTGGGGCGGGCTCTGGGGCCAACGTCCTGACTTTC.